The rows below give T cell receptor beta chains drawn from one sample of a study of shared clonotypes between healthy human individuals. The protocol was immunoSEQ multiplex PCR, while the TCRdb copy is restricted to in-frame clones and leaves out a portion. The data show under 1,900,000 clones, around 98.5% seen once. Sequencing was done on a sample of naive CD4+ T cells sorted from blood. Source of these receptors: a man aged 30-40 years in good health. Each CDR3 is given with its conserved first and last residue. D genes are given only for firm matches. Only some rows state a clone size, as once, few, many or a class for expanded clones.

j_gene	v_gene	abundance	len	d_gene	CDR3nt	CDR3aa
TRBJ1-2	TRBV6-1	NA	12	TRBD1	TGTGCCAGCAGTGAGGACAGGGCAGGCTACACCTTC	CASSEDRAGYTF
TRBJ2-5	TRBV18	once	16	NA	TGTGCCAGCTCACCATGGACCTCAGGAACACAAGAGACCCAGTACTTC	CASSPWTSGTQETQYF
TRBJ1-4	TRBV20-1	NA	11	NA	TGCAGTGCTAGAGATGGGGAAAAACTGTTTTTT	CSARDGEKLFF
TRBJ2-1	TRBV6-1	NA	12	NA	TGTGCCAGCAGTGAAGCTATGGATGAGCAGTTCTTC	CASSEAMDEQFF
TRBJ1-2	TRBV6-5	NA	15	NA	TGTGCCAGCAGTTACTCGCGGGTCCTTCTCTATGGCTACACCTTC	CASSYSRVLLYGYTF
TRBJ2-5	TRBV15	NA	15	TRBD1	TGTGCCACCAGCAGAGCCCGGACAGGGGAAGAGACCCAGTACTTC	CATSRARTGEETQYF
TRBJ2-7	TRBV5-1	NA	16	NA	TGCGCCAGCAGCCGCCTCGAGGCGGGGTGGGACTACGAGCAGTACTTC	CASSRLEAGWDYEQYF
TRBJ2-2	TRBV5-4	NA	16	TRBD2	TGTGCCAGCAGCCCACTAGCGGACGCGAACACCGGGGAGCTGTTTTTT	CASSPLADANTGELFF
TRBJ2-3	TRBV6-6	NA	14	NA	TGTGCCAGCAGTCCCGGGGCTGGCACAGATACGCAGTATTTT	CASSPGAGTDTQYF
TRBJ2-7	TRBV18	NA	14	TRBD1	TGTGCCAGCTCACCAGGACAGGGGACCTACGAGCAGTACTTC	CASSPGQGTYEQYF